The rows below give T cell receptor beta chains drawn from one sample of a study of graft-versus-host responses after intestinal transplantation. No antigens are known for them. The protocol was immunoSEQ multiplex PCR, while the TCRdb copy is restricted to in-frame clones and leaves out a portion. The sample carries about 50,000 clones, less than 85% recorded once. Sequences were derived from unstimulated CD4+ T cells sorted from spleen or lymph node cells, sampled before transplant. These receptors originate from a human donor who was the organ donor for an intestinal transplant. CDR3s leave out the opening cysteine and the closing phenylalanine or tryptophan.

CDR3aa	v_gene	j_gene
ASRGTGCAKTSPQETQY	TRBV19	TRBJ2-5
ASSYYDRGYGYT	TRBV6-6	TRBJ1-2
ATSRLGVLNTGELF	TRBV15	TRBJ2-2
ASRGQGSNTEAF	TRBV19	TRBJ1-1
ASSLSAANRKTYGYT	TRBV19	TRBJ1-2
ASSPRGQIDTEAF	TRBV18	TRBJ1-1
ASSPLDRPQY	TRBV11-3	TRBJ2-7
ASSLGRRAGNTGELF	TRBV13	TRBJ2-2
ARSAEDRGTGELF	TRBV9	TRBJ2-2
ASKVGGSSLDTQY	TRBV5-1	TRBJ2-3
AGSRQGYT	TRBV30	TRBJ1-2
ASSSFLGYT	TRBV6-1	TRBJ1-2
ASRGANTEAF	TRBV5-1	TRBJ1-1
ASTSRKLASGGTDTQY	TRBV11-3	TRBJ2-3
ASRPDRGNNSPLH	TRBV19	TRBJ1-6
ASNSGSGGLRSYEQY	TRBV11-3	TRBJ2-7
ASTAQRSHSGANVLT	TRBV2	TRBJ2-6
ASSLGLAGFYNEQF	TRBV5-1	TRBJ2-1
ASSRQGSRDQPQH	TRBV18	TRBJ1-5
ASVWTGSGQPQH	TRBV12-5	TRBJ1-5
ASSLGPAETQY	TRBV11-2	TRBJ2-5
ASSTASGQGEQY	TRBV6-6	TRBJ2-7
AWSPRSYEQY	TRBV30	TRBJ2-7
ASSLRAGSETQY	TRBV5-1	TRBJ2-5
ASSFTRGPSYEQY	TRBV7-2	TRBJ2-7
ASSQEGSGGAKNIQY	TRBV4-1	TRBJ2-4
ASSYRGSTEAF	TRBV6-5	TRBJ1-1
ASSLGTSGRGEQY	TRBV5-1	TRBJ2-7
ASSTGPLRDTEAF	TRBV7-2	TRBJ1-1
SVKSGDYGYT	TRBV29-1	TRBJ1-2
ASSIERGAYEQY	TRBV19	TRBJ2-7
ASSLNSEKLF	TRBV5-1	TRBJ1-4
ASSLSPYGRGDQPQH	TRBV7-8	TRBJ1-5
ASRSKGVWNYGYT	TRBV19	TRBJ1-2